Each of the 3 T cell receptor beta chains below was sequenced from the same sample in a study of shared clonotypes between healthy human individuals. Assay: immunoSEQ multiplex PCR; the TCRdb copy retains only in-frame clones and omits some. The sample consists of a few million clones, roughly 93% of them appearing once. Sequencing was performed on naive CD4+ T cells from PBMCs. Subset in this sample: CD45RA+ positively selected. All receptors come from a young man in good health. Some clones in this sample may be carry-over from other donors' samples.

The V gene is TRBV5-5, the J gene TRBJ1-5, with D possibly TRBD1 on 6 matching bases. CDR1 is SGHKS, CDR2 YYEKEE, per germline (reference sequence). The CDR3 has 16 amino acids. V lost 2 bases and J 0 bases, leaving 12 bases between the germline ends. This CDR3 reads CASSFGQPNSNQPQHF. CDR3 DNA sequence: TGTGCCAGCAGCTTCGGACAGCCCAATAGCAATCAGCCCCAGCATTTT.

The genes are TRBV18 and TRBJ2-1; D is unclear. There are 13 residues in the CDR3. V gave up 4 bases and J gave up 5 bases, with 9 bases separating them. CDR1 is KGHSH and CDR2 is LQKENI in the germline V gene. CDR3 loop: CASSLIRDNEQFF. The CDR3 bases are TGTGCCAGCTCACTCATCCGGGACAATGAGCAGTTCTTC.

The J gene is TRBJ2-7, the V gene TRBV5-1; perhaps TRBD2 as D (6 bases). This CDR3 is built from 15 residues. V lost 0 bases and J lost 3, with 13 bases in between. CDR1 is SGHRS, CDR2 YFSETQ, per germline. CDR3 region: CASSLGVGSNYEQYF. In nucleotides, the CDR3 is TGCGCCAGCAGCTTGGGGGTCGGGAGCAACTACGAGCAGTACTTC.